The 31 T cell receptor beta chains below come from one sample, sequenced in a study of blood T cell repertoires in COVID-19. The assay was immunoSEQ multiplex PCR, and TCRdb's table has in-frame clones only and misses some. Of some 210,000 clones listed, approximately 78% are singletons. The material sequenced was PBMCs or T cells enriched from blood (not recorded which). All receptors derive from a man in his forties or fifties who had recovered from COVID-19.

The CDR3: CASSQQRVGPEAFF. CDR3 in DNA: TGTGCCAGCAGCCAACAAAGGGTGGGGCCTGAAGCTTTCTTT. The V gene is TRBV3-1 (or the pseudogene TRBV3-2), the J gene TRBJ1-1; D may be TRBD1 (5 bases). The CDR3 covers 14 residues. CDR1 LGHDT and CDR2 YNNKEL come from the germline V gene (reference sequence). V was clipped by 2 bases and J by 6 bases, with 13 bases between them.

The chain has TRBV7-2 and TRBJ2-5; 8 bases match TRBD2. The CDR3 has 15 amino acids. The ends lost 5 bases at V and 4 bases at J; junction bases unmatched: 9. CDR1 and CDR2 from the germline V gene are SGHTA and FQGNSA. The CDR3: CASSPGAGGGETQYF. The DNA for the CDR3 is TGTGCCAGCAGCCCCGGGGCGGGAGGAGGAGAGACCCAGTACTTC. Together with reference TRBV7-2 and TRBJ2-5, the CDR3 gives the full variable domain: GAGVSQSPSNKVTEKGKDVELRCDPISGHTALYWYRQSLGQGLEFLIYFQGNSAPDKSGLPSDRFSAERTGGSVSTLTIQRTQQEDSAVYLCASSPGAGGGETQYFGPGTRLLVL.

This clone was recorded at least ten times. The chain combines TRBV7-6 with TRBJ2-1; D gene unclear. Trimming stripped 4 bases from V and 2 bases from J, with 9 bases between. The germline gives CDR1 SGHVS, CDR2 FNYEAQ. The CDR3 spans 14 residues. Written as DNA, the CDR3 is TGTGCCAGCAGCTATCTGGGCACCTACAATGAGCAGTTCTTC. Translation: CASSYLGTYNEQFF.

This sequence joins TRBV12-3 or TRBV12-4 and TRBJ1-2; D is undetermined. The CDR3 length is 13 residues. The germline V and J ends were trimmed by 3 bases and 1 base, with 6 bases remaining between them. The CDR3 reads CASSLNGNYGYTF. CDR3 bases: TGTGCCAGCAGTTTGAACGGTAACTATGGCTACACCTTC.

The V gene is TRBV6-5, the J gene TRBJ2-1; no definite D call. Per the germline V gene, CDR1 is MNHEY and CDR2 is SVGAGI. V lost 5 bases, J lost 8 bases, and 10 bases lay in between. This CDR3 is 12 amino acids long. The CDR3: CASSTMRYEQFF. CDR3 bases: TGTGCCAGCAGTACTATGCGGTATGAGCAGTTCTTC.

This chain uses TRBV12-5 with TRBJ1-5, with a weak D call TRBD1 (6 bases). Germline CDR1 and CDR2: LGHNT and FRNRAP. Trimming pared 6 bases from V and 0 bases from J, leaving 24 bases between. The CDR3 is made up of 19 amino acids. CDR3 region: CASGPNIIWTAHSNQPQHF. CDR3 nucleotide sequence: TGTGCTAGTGGCCCAAATATCATCTGGACAGCTCATAGCAATCAGCCCCAGCATTTT.

The rearrangement joins TRBV3-1 (or the pseudogene TRBV3-2) to TRBJ2-4; 7 bases align to TRBD2. The CDR3 covers 19 residues. Germline CDR1 LGHDT, CDR2 YNNKEL (reference sequence). The J segment lost 0 bases and the V segment lost 5 bases, leaving 16 bases of the junction unmatched. DNA of the CDR3: TGTGCCAGCAGCTCGACGGTGGCTAGCGGATTTCTAGCCAAAAACATTCAGTACTTC. Amino acid sequence: CASSSTVASGFLAKNIQYF.

This clone was detected only a few times. The rearrangement uses TRBV7-3 and TRBJ2-1; 8 bases line up with TRBD2. Trimming at V came to 5 bases and at J to 7 bases, leaving 13 bases not matched to a gene. The CDR3 has 16 amino acids. Germline V CDR1 and CDR2: SGHTA, FQGTGA. Here the CDR3 DNA reads TGTGCCAGCAGCCGGGAGGGGACCCCGGGTCCAAATGAGCAGTTCTTC. This gives the protein CASSREGTPGPNEQFF.

Here the CDR3 reads CASRRTATTDTQYF. In DNA form, the CDR3 reads TGTGCCAGCAGACGGACAGCGACCACAGATACGCAGTATTTT. V is TRBV9 and J is TRBJ2-3; a possible D gene is TRBD1 (6 bases). The V end was cut by 5 bases, the J end by 2 bases, with 12 bases between. This CDR3 comprises 14 residues. Germline CDR1 is SGDLS and CDR2 is YYNGEE.

The gene calls are TRBV27 and TRBJ1-2, with TRBD1 matching 12 bases. CDR1 is MNHEY and CDR2 is SMNVEV in the germline V gene (reference sequence). The CDR3 has 17 amino acids. J gave up 1 base and V 2 bases, and 5 bases lay outside the gene matches. The CDR3 DNA sequence: TGTGCCAGCAGTTTACGGGGACAGGGGGCCCTTAACTATGGCTACACCTTC. Protein: CASSLRGQGALNYGYTF.

The chain employs TRBV6-1 and TRBJ1-5; unclear D gene. Trimming cost V 0 bases and J 3 bases, with 9 bases left between them. CDR3 length: 15 amino acids. Germline V CDR1 and CDR2: MNHNS, SASEGT. CDR3 in DNA: TGTGCCAGCAGTGAAGCGGGCAGGTACAATCAGCCCCAGCATTTT. Translating gives CASSEAGRYNQPQHF.

This clone showed up just once. The V and J genes are TRBV19 and TRBJ1-2, with TRBD1 identical over 12 bases. Germline CDR1 and CDR2: LNHDA and SQIVND (reference sequence). V was clipped by 6 bases and J by 6 bases; unmatched bases: 14. This CDR3 region has 17 residues. The CDR3 sequence: CASSRLVAGQGADGYTF. In DNA, the CDR3 is TGTGCCAGTAGCCGACTCGTAGCGGGACAGGGGGCTGATGGCTACACCTTC.

This clone was counted once. The CDR3, as DNA: TGTGCCAGCAGCCGAGGAGGGGATACGCAGTATTTT. Protein sequence: CASSRGGDTQYF. This chain links TRBV3-1 (or the pseudogene TRBV3-2) with TRBJ2-3, with D perhaps TRBD2 (6 bases). Germline CDR1 LGHDT, CDR2 YNNKEL (reference sequence). V was trimmed by 4 bases and J by 6 bases, leaving 8 bases between them. The CDR3 consists of 12 residues.

The chain joins TRBV19 to TRBJ1-5; no firm D call. Germline-derived CDR1 and CDR2 are LNHDA and SQIVND (reference sequence). With 6 bases removed from V and 9 bases from J, the gap between germline ends came to 21 bases. The CDR3 is 15 amino acids. For the CDR3, the DNA is TGTGCCAGTAGCGCCACTCCCGATTCCACTCTGCCCCAGCATTTT. Translation: CASSATPDSTLPQHF.

In regard to this clone: A read error may explain this, as a much larger clone is one base away. The same CDR3 also results from other DNA sequences found in this sample. The chain uses TRBV24-1 and TRBJ2-5; TRBD2 might be the D (7 bases). This CDR3 region has 15 residues. From germline, CDR1 is KGHDR and CDR2 SFDVKD. CDR3 in amino acids: CATSDFSGGQETQYF. CDR3 DNA: TGTGCCACCAGTGATTTTTCGGGGGGACAAGAGACCCAATACTTC.

The rearrangement links TRBV30 to TRBJ1-2; unclear D gene. The V and J ends lost 4 bases and 4 bases respectively, with 13 bases between them. Germline CDR1 is GTSNPN and CDR2 is SVGIG (reference sequence). The CDR3 contains 13 residues. In DNA form, the CDR3 reads TGTGCCTGGATGCGGTCCAGCTCCTATGGCTACACCTTC. This sequence encodes CAWMRSSSYGYTF. The full variable domain, with the rest looked up from reference TRBV30 and TRBJ1-2, is SQTIHQWPATLVQPVGSPLSLECTVEGTSNPNLYWYRQAAGRGLQLLFYSVGIGQISSEVPQNLSASRPQDRQFILSSKKLLLSDSGFYLCAWMRSSSYGYTFGSGTRLTVV.

The J gene is TRBJ1-6, the V gene TRBV24-1; the D gene is possibly TRBD1 (6 bases). There are 13 residues in the CDR3. The V end lost 9 bases, the J end lost 7 bases, and 12 bases lay between the germline ends. Looked up from germline, CDR1 is KGHDR and CDR2 is SFDVKD. This chain's CDR3 is CATQGRENSPLHF. In DNA, the CDR3 is TGTGCCACCCAGGGGAGAGAGAATTCACCCCTCCACTTT.

This chain uses TRBV18 with TRBJ2-5; a weak D match, TRBD1 (6 bases). Germline V gene lookup returns CDR1 KGHSH and CDR2 LQKENI. CDR3 length equals 13 residues. Trimming took 6 bases from V and 0 from J, leaving 8 bases between them. The CDR3 DNA is TGTGCCAGCTCGAGGACAGACCAAGAGACCCAGTACTTC. Its protein is CASSRTDQETQYF.

This chain links TRBV7-7 with TRBJ2-1; 8 bases agree with TRBD1. The CDR3 is 16 amino acids. CDR1 is SSHAT, CDR2 FNYEAQ, per germline (reference sequence). After removal of 6 bases from V and 7 bases from J, the junction contained 14 bases not matched to a gene. The DNA for the CDR3 is TGTGCCAGCAGTTCAAACCTACCCGGACAGGGTAATGAGCAGTTCTTC. As protein: CASSSNLPGQGNEQFF.

This chain connects TRBV19 to TRBJ2-7; 8 nucleotides line up with TRBD2. The V gene end was trimmed by 6 bases and the J gene end by 3 bases; junction bases not matched to a gene: 16. In germline, CDR1 is LNHDA, CDR2 SQIVND (reference sequence). The CDR3 runs to 17 residues. The CDR3, as DNA: TGTGCCAGTAGCACCCCCTCAGGGGCGGGAGGCCTCTACGAGCAGTACTTC. The encoded protein is CASSTPSGAGGLYEQYF.

The V call is TRBV21-1, the J call TRBJ2-1; the DNA was not compared with TRBD2, the D call given in the table. TRBV21-1 has pseudogene status. This CDR3 is 18 amino acids long. The CDR3 is CASSKVGTSGRPYNEQFF. CDR3 DNA sequence: TGTGCCAGCAGCAAAGTAGGGACTAGCGGGAGACCTTACAATGAGCAGTTCTTC.

This clone showed up just a few times. Within the sample, other DNA sequences also encode this same CDR3. The genes are TRBV25-1 and TRBJ1-2, with unresolved D. V lost 5 bases to trimming and J lost 1 base, with 2 bases between them. In germline, CDR1 is MGHDK, CDR2 SYGVNS. The CDR3 is 11 residues long. The CDR3 DNA is TGTGCCAGCAGTCTTAACTATGGCTACACCTTC. Its protein product is CASSLNYGYTF.

Remarks on this clone: Other DNA sequences in the sample encode the same CDR3. The chain employs TRBV2 and TRBJ2-7, with D unclear. The CDR3 sequence is 10 residues long. V was trimmed by 8 bases and J by 4 bases, leaving 6 bases between them. Per the germline V gene, CDR1 is SNHLY and CDR2 is FYNNEI. This CDR3 reads CASSLYEQYF. CDR3 DNA: TGTGCCAGCTCCCTTTACGAGCAGTACTTC.

The V and J genes are TRBV12-5 and TRBJ2-7, with 7 bases matching TRBD1. The CDR3 length is 14 residues. The germline V gene has CDR1 LGHNT and CDR2 FRNRAP. Unmatched junction bases numbered 5, after V lost 6 bases and J lost 0 bases. The CDR3 protein is CASGPGTDSYEQYF. The CDR3 DNA reads TGTGCTAGTGGCCCCGGGACAGACTCCTACGAGCAGTACTTC.

The chain is built from TRBV7-3 and TRBJ1-1; TRBD1 matches at 11 bases. V lost 5 bases, J lost 5 bases, and 7 bases stayed unmatched. The germline V gene has CDR1 SGHTA and CDR2 FQGTGA. This CDR3 comprises 15 residues. The CDR3 loop is CASSPDGTGGTEAFF. The CDR3 DNA reads as TGTGCCAGCAGCCCAGACGGGACAGGGGGTACTGAAGCTTTCTTT.

The V call is TRBV28, the J call TRBJ1-3, with D possibly matching TRBD1 (5 bases). CDR3 size: 15 residues. The V gene lost 5 bases and the J gene lost 0 bases, with 11 bases spanning the gap. The germline V gene encodes CDR1 MDHEN and CDR2 SYDVKM. The CDR3 DNA sequence: TGTGCCAGCAGTGTGCTAGGGGACTCTGGAAACACCATATATTTT. Amino acid sequence: CASSVLGDSGNTIYF.

The CDR3 here is CASSPPGQELKLQETQYF. The DNA of the CDR3 is TGTGCCAGTAGTCCTCCGGGACAGGAGCTCAAACTACAAGAGACCCAGTACTTC. The rearrangement links TRBV19 to TRBJ2-5; TRBD1 matches at 8 bases. With V trimmed by 5 bases and J by 2 bases, 16 bases remained unmatched. The CDR3 extends over 18 amino acids. Germline CDR1 is LNHDA and CDR2 is SQIVND (reference sequence).

The V and J genes are TRBV3-1 (or the pseudogene TRBV3-2) and TRBJ2-1; the D is unclear. V was shortened by 4 bases and J by 6 bases, with 16 bases between the two germline ends. The CDR3 has 15 amino acids. CDR1 is LGHDT, CDR2 YNNKEL, per germline (reference sequence). This CDR3 is CASSPRLSILNEQFF. CDR3 in DNA: TGTGCCAGCAGCCCCCGTTTAAGCATTCTCAATGAGCAGTTCTTC.

This clone was detected a few times. The J gene is TRBJ2-1, the V gene TRBV19; 7 bases line up with TRBD2. Germline trimming cut 4 bases from V and 3 bases from J; bases unmatched to any gene: 6. This CDR3 has 15 amino acids. The germline V gene has CDR1 LNHDA and CDR2 SQIVND (reference sequence). In nucleotides, the CDR3 is TGTGCCAGTAGTAAGGGGCGCGGGAGCTACAATGAGCAGTTCTTC. Protein sequence: CASSKGRGSYNEQFF.

The chain couples TRBV11-2 to TRBJ1-1, with D possibly TRBD1 on 5 matching bases. Germline assignment: CDR1 SGHAT and CDR2 FQNNGV. The CDR3 is made up of 13 amino acids. Trimming took off 4 bases at V and 1 base at J, with 7 bases between the two ends. In DNA, the CDR3 is TGTGCCAGCAGCTCGACAGCGAACACTGAAGCTTTCTTT. Translating gives CASSSTANTEAFF.

The genes are TRBV12-5 and TRBJ2-1; the match to TRBD2 covers 11 bases. The CDR3 totals 16 residues. V shed 1 base, J shed 6 bases, and the junction held 5 bases outside the gene matches. Germline loops: CDR1 LGHNT, CDR2 FRNRAP. The CDR3 nucleotides read TGTGCTAGTGGTTTGGGAGATAGCGGGAGGGCCAATGAGCAGTTCTTC. Amino acid sequence: CASGLGDSGRANEQFF. Using reference TRBV12-5 and TRBJ2-1 for the parts outside the CDR3, the full variable domain is DARVTQTPRHKVTEMGQEVTMRCQPILGHNTVFWYRQTMMQGLELLAYFRNRAPLDDSGMPKDRFSAEMPDATLATLKIQPSEPRDSAVYFCASGLGDSGRANEQFFGPGTRLTVL.